Listed below are T cell receptor beta chains from one sample, sequenced in a study of cytomegalovirus exposure and HLA in healthy donors. Generated by immunoSEQ multiplex PCR, the TCRdb table keeps only in-frame clones and is missing some. The data contain around 130,000 clones, roughly 9% of them singletons. Specimen: PBMCs. These TCRs come from a woman aged 40 to 50 in good health and CMV-seropositive. Each CDR3 is given with its conserved first and last residue. The D gene is left open where the match is weak. A clone size is listed for some rows: how often the clone was seen (once, few, many), or a class if it is expanded.

cdr3_length j_call v_call d_call clone_size cdr3_nt cdr3_aa
15 TRBJ1-1 TRBV5-5 TRBD1 NA TGTGCCAGCAGCTTGATAGAGACAGGGGGAGCTGAAGCTTTCTTT CASSLIETGGAEAFF
14 TRBJ2-1 TRBV14 TRBD2 NA TGTGCCAGCAGCCAACCGGGACTAGTCAATGAGCAGTTCTTC CASSQPGLVNEQFF
14 TRBJ2-7 TRBV5-4 TRBD2 NA TGTGCCAGCACCGTAGGACTAGCCGACTACGAGCAGTACTTC CASTVGLADYEQYF
15 TRBJ1-4 TRBV28 NA NA TGTGCCAGCAGTTCCCGTGGGAGGGAGGATGAAAAACTGTTTTTT CASSSRGREDEKLFF
13 TRBJ2-3 TRBV6-5 NA few TGTGCCAGCAGTTACTCTCTGCGGGGTACGCAGTATTTT CASSYSLRGTQYF
16 TRBJ1-4 TRBV5-1 NA NA TGCGCCAGCAGCTTTAGCCCACAGGGTTCAAGGGAAAAACTGTTTTTT CASSFSPQGSREKLFF
14 TRBJ2-5 TRBV5-6 NA few TGTGCCAGCAGCTTCGCAGGGGGGCAAGAGACCCAGTACTTC CASSFAGGQETQYF
13 TRBJ1-5 TRBV10-3 NA few TGTGCCGTAACGGAGAGCTCGGGGCAGCCCCAGCATTTT CAVTESSGQPQHF
15 TRBJ1-2 TRBV5-5 NA few TGTGCCAGCAGCTTGTGGTACAGGGTAGAGAATGGCTACACCTTC CASSLWYRVENGYTF
16 TRBJ1-5 TRBV28 NA NA TGTGCCAGCAGTTTTGAGGGGGGGAGAAGCAATCAGCCCCAGCATTTT CASSFEGGRSNQPQHF
16 TRBJ1-6 TRBV9 TRBD1 NA TGTGCCAGCAGCGTAGAGGAGGGGGCGAGTAATTCACCCCTCCACTTT CASSVEEGASNSPLHF
13 TRBJ2-5 TRBV14 TRBD1 few TGTGCCAGCAGCCAAGCAGGGGGCAGGACCCAGTACTTC CASSQAGGRTQYF
14 TRBJ1-2 TRBV7-9 TRBD1 NA TGTGCCAGCAGCTTAGATGGGACAGTCTATGGCTACACCTTC CASSLDGTVYGYTF
12 TRBJ2-2 TRBV9 NA few TGTGCCAGCAGAGCGTACACCGGGGAGCTGTTTTTT CASRAYTGELFF
11 TRBJ2-5 TRBV7-9 NA few TGTGCCAGCAACAAGGGGGAGACCCAGTACTTC CASNKGETQYF
15 TRBJ1-1 TRBV18 NA few TGTGCCAGCTCACCAGAGCTTCAGGTGAACACTGAAGCTTTCTTT CASSPELQVNTEAFF
15 TRBJ1-6 TRBV19 NA NA TGTGCCAGTAGTATAGACCCAGGCAATAATTCACCCCTCCACTTT CASSIDPGNNSPLHF
16 TRBJ2-3 TRBV12-5 TRBD1 few TGTGCTAGTGTTCTGGGGGGACAGGGCCTCACAGATACGCAGTATTTT CASVLGGQGLTDTQYF
13 TRBJ1-1 TRBV19 NA few TGTGCCAGTACAGAGGGTATGAACACTGAAGCTTTCTTT CASTEGMNTEAFF
15 TRBJ2-5 TRBV11-2 NA NA TGTGCCAGCAGCGTTCGGACATCGTCAGGAGAGACCCAGTACTTC CASSVRTSSGETQYF
16 TRBJ1-1 TRBV7-9 TRBD1 few TGTGCCAGCAGCTCCTTAGGACAGGCTTCGGGCACTGAAGCTTTCTTT CASSSLGQASGTEAFF
14 TRBJ1-1 TRBV10-2 TRBD1 NA TGCGCCAGCGGGAGGGGACAGGAGGGCACTGAAGCTTTCTTT CASGRGQEGTEAFF
16 TRBJ2-1 TRBV15 NA few TGTGCCACCAGCAGATTGACTAGTGGGGGCTACAATGAGCAGTTCTTC CATSRLTSGGYNEQFF
15 TRBJ2-5 TRBV27 NA few TGTGCCAGCAGCACTATACAGGGAATTCAAGAGACCCAGTACTTC CASSTIQGIQETQYF
14 TRBJ2-2 TRBV5-1 TRBD2 few TGCGCCAGTCTAGCGGGGGAGTACACCGGGGAGCTGTTTTTT CASLAGEYTGELFF
15 TRBJ2-7 TRBV27 TRBD1 NA TGTGCCAGCAGCCCCCAGGGGGCGAGCTCCTACGAGCAGTACTTC CASSPQGASSYEQYF
16 TRBJ1-2 TRBV7-6 NA few TGTGCCAGCAGCTTAGCGCGGGGGGGACTCAACTATGGCTACACCTTC CASSLARGGLNYGYTF
14 TRBJ2-2 TRBV7-3 NA few TGTGCCAGCAGCCCCCACTCCGACACCGGGGAGCTGTTTTTT CASSPHSDTGELFF
13 TRBJ2-7 TRBV10-2 TRBD2 few TGCGCCAGCGGGGGACGGGGGGGGAGAGAGCAGTACTTC CASGGRGGREQYF
13 TRBJ1-1 TRBV16 NA few TGTGCCAGCAGCCAATACTTGAACACTGAAGCTTTCTTT CASSQYLNTEAFF
14 TRBJ1-4 TRBV5-1 TRBD1 few TGCGCCAGCAGCTCGACAGGGACTAATGAAAAACTGTTTTTT CASSSTGTNEKLFF
15 TRBJ1-1 TRBV18 TRBD1 NA TGTGCCAGCTCACTCGGACAGGGGCTATCCACTGAAGCTTTCTTT CASSLGQGLSTEAFF
13 TRBJ1-4 TRBV2 NA NA TGTGCCAGCAGTTCCGGGACACCGGGAAAACTGTTTTTT CASSSGTPGKLFF
16 TRBJ2-7 TRBV10-1 TRBD1 few TGCGCCAGCACCCCTGGGGTGGGGACAGGGCTCTCCGAGCAGTACTTC CASTPGVGTGLSEQYF
16 TRBJ1-1 TRBV7-2 TRBD1 once TGTGCCAGCAGCCCACGGACAGGGTCAATGAACACTGAAGCTTTCTTT CASSPRTGSMNTEAFF
15 TRBJ2-5 TRBV5-4 TRBD2 few TGTGCCAGCAGCTTAAGACTAGCGGGGCAAGAGACCCAGTACTTC CASSLRLAGQETQYF
14 TRBJ1-2 TRBV11-2 TRBD1 few TGTGCCAGCAGTGCACTTTTGGGACAGGATGGCTACACCTTC CASSALLGQDGYTF
12 TRBJ2-1 TRBV18 NA once TGTGCTAGCTCACCAGGGGGGGATGAGCAGTTCTTC CASSPGGDEQFF
15 TRBJ2-7 TRBV29-1 TRBD2 NA TGCAGCGTTGAGGCTGGGGGACTAGCGGGATACGAGCAGTACTTC CSVEAGGLAGYEQYF
13 TRBJ1-4 TRBV14 NA few TGTGCCAGCAGCCAAGATCAGAGAGGGAAACTGTTTTTT CASSQDQRGKLFF
16 TRBJ2-7 TRBV5-1 NA few TGCGCCAGCAGCTTGGTCGCGGGGCCGAGCTCCTACGAGCAGTACTTC CASSLVAGPSSYEQYF
13 TRBJ2-2 TRBV29-1 NA few TGCAGCGTTGAGACTTCTAGCGCCGGGGAGCTGTTTTTT CSVETSSAGELFF
13 TRBJ2-2 TRBV30 NA few TGTGCCTGGAGTACCAGAAGCACCGGGGAGCTGTTTTTT CAWSTRSTGELFF
16 TRBJ1-4 TRBV7-2 NA NA TGTGCCACTTCAAAAGGACTCCTGGGGGGGGATGAAAAACTGTTTTTT CATSKGLLGGDEKLFF
13 TRBJ1-5 TRBV2 NA NA TGTGCCAGCAGTGAGGCGGGGTGGCAGCCCCAGCATTTT CASSEAGWQPQHF
14 TRBJ2-5 TRBV5-1 TRBD1 NA TGCGCCAGCAGCCTCGGACAGGGACAAGAGACCCAGTACTTC CASSLGQGQETQYF
15 TRBJ1-1 TRBV6-1 NA NA TGTGCCAGCAGACTCAATCTGGGGGGTAACACTGAAGCTTTCTTT CASRLNLGGNTEAFF
14 TRBJ1-1 TRBV19 NA NA TGTGCCAGTAGTATAGGTCAGGTGGCCACTGAAGCTTTCTTT CASSIGQVATEAFF
16 TRBJ2-1 TRBV5-1 NA NA TGCGCCAGCAGCCCGACCTCGCGGGGCGCCTACAATGAGCAGTTCTTC CASSPTSRGAYNEQFF
12 TRBJ2-7 TRBV7-9 NA few TGTGCCAGCAGCTTTGTTCATTACGAGCAGTACTTC CASSFVHYEQYF
15 TRBJ2-3 TRBV9 TRBD2 NA TGTGCCAGCAGCGTAGGGGGGAGGGGCACAGATACGCAGTATTTT CASSVGGRGTDTQYF
15 TRBJ2-3 TRBV5-4 NA once TGTGCCAGCAGCTTGGGGGATACTAGCTCCGGTACGCAGTATTTT CASSLGDTSSGTQYF
16 TRBJ1-1 TRBV18 NA NA TGTGCCAGCTCCCCTCAAGGAGGGAGGGTGAACACTGAAGCTTTCTTT CASSPQGGRVNTEAFF
14 TRBJ1-1 TRBV29-1 TRBD1 few TGCAGCGTTGACTTGTCCGGACAGGGGTCGGAAGCTTTCTTT CSVDLSGQGSEAFF